This TCR beta chain was recorded in a study of early T cells in non-severe SARS-CoV-2 infection. For the study at large: Bulk RNA from unsorted whole blood was sequenced; chains were unpaired. Study-wide results and limits: A preference for anti-spike CD8 responses marked VDJdb matching, which missed private and CD4 specificities.

This CDR3 has 15 amino acids. Germline CDR1 DFQATT, CDR2 SNEGSKA (reference sequence). V gave up 2 bases and J gave up 5 bases; unmatched junction bases: 6. Unique molecular identifiers were affixed to single, distinct cDNA molecules. TCRdb used MiXCR to reprocess the 5' RACE reads, holding one entry per CDR3 protein. In the table there are about 50,000 distinct CDR3 sequences, roughly 8.8% of which are singletons. This clonotype appeared a few times. What it recognizes is unknown. This TCR was recovered from an adult who was a healthcare worker with PCR-confirmed SARS-CoV-2 infection or an uninfected control (not recorded which). This chain connects TRBV20-1 to TRBJ2-1, with TRBD2 identical over 10 bases. Sequencing used whole blood. The CDR3 is CSARISGRLDNEQFF. CDR3 nucleotides: TGCAGTGCTAGAATTAGCGGGAGGTTAGACAATGAGCAGTTCTTC.